The following is a TCR beta chain sequence with its context. This CDR3 is built from 20 residues. The V end was cut by 5 bases, the J end by 0 bases, with 25 bases between. Germline CDR1 reads LNHDA; CDR2 reads SQIVND (reference sequence). This sample is drawn from a study of Ad26.COV2.S vaccination and SARS-CoV-2 variants. The data were produced by immunoSEQ multiplex PCR, yet TCRdb's version contains in-frame clones alone and is incomplete. The data show approximately 450,000 clones, about 93% seen once. Noted treatment: about 20 received Ad26.COV2.S at low or high dose, single or two shots; about 5 received placebo; per-sample allocation not given. Each sample was drawn 63 days after the first injection (of vaccine or placebo).

The chain has TRBV19 and TRBJ2-2, with TRBD2 as a possible D gene (6 bases). The input for sequencing was peripheral blood, taken in a trial of Ad26.COV2.S vaccine versus placebo. This clonotype originated in a person between 18 and 65 years old who received the Ad26.COV2.S COVID-19 vaccine or a placebo. DNA for the CDR3: TGTGCCAGTAGTTCCGGACTATTAGGGGACGTAAATCCGAACACCGGGGAGCTGTTTTTT. Translation gives CASSSGLLGDVNPNTGELFF.